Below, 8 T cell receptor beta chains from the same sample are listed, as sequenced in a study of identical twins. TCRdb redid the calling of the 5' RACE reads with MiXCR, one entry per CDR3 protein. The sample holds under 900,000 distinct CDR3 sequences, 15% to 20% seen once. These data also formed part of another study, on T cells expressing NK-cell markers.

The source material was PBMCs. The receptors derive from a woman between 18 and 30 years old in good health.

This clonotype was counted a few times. CDR3 protein: CASSFYPDTQYF. DNA for the CDR3: TGTGCCAGCAGCTTTTATCCAGATACGCAGTATTTT. The V and J genes are TRBV5-6 and TRBJ2-3; D is unresolved. Looked up from germline, CDR1 is SGHDT and CDR2 is YYEEEE. The CDR3 sequence is 12 residues long. The V end was cut by 2 bases, the J end by 4 bases, with 5 bases between. The full variable domain, with the rest looked up from reference TRBV5-6 and TRBJ2-3, is DAGVTQSPTHLIKTRGQQVTLRCSPKSGHDTVSWYQQALGQGPQFIFQYYEEEERQRGNFPDRFSGHQFPNYSSELNVNALLLGDSALYLCASSFYPDTQYFGPGTRLTVL.

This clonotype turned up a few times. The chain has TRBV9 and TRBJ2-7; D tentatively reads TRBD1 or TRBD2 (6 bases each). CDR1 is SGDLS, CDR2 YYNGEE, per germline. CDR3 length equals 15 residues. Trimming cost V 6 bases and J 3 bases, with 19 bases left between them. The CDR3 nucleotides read TGTGCCAGCAACCCCGGGGGACACCCTGACTACGAGCAGTACTTC. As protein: CASNPGGHPDYEQYF.

Here the CDR3 reads CASSQEVYRGANHRTDTQYF. CDR3 in DNA: TGTGCCTCCAGCCAAGAGGTTTATCGGGGGGCCAACCATCGCACAGATACGCAGTATTTT. The rearrangement uses TRBV3-1 and TRBJ2-3, with a possible D match to TRBD2 (7 bases). Deletions cut 11 bases from V and 1 base from J, with 34 bases between. The CDR3 spans 20 residues. CDR1 LGHDT and CDR2 YNNKEL come from the germline V gene (reference sequence).

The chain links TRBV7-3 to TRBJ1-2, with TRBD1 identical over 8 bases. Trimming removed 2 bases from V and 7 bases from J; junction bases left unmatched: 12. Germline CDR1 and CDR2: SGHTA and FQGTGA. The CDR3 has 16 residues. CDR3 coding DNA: TGTGCCAGCAGCTTATTTACGGACAGGGTTTTGCGTGGCTACACCTTC. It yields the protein CASSLFTDRVLRGYTF.

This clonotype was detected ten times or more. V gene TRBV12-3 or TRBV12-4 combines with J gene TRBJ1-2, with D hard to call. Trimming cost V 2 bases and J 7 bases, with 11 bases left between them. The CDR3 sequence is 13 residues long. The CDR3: CASSLIPSFGYTF. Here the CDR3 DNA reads TGTGCCAGCAGTTTAATACCCTCTTTTGGCTACACCTTC.

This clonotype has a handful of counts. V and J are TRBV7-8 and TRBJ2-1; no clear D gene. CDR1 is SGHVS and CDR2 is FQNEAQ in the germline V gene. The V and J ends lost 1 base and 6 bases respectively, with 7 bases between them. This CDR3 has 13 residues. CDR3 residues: CASSLVDRNEQFF. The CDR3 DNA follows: TGTGCCAGCAGCTTAGTGGACCGCAATGAGCAGTTCTTC.

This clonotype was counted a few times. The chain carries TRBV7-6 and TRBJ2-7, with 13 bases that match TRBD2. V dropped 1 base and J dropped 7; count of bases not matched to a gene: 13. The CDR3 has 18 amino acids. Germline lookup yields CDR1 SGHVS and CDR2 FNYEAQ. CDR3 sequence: CASSLVGFGTSGTSEQYF. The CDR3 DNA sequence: TGTGCCAGCAGCTTAGTTGGGTTCGGGACTAGCGGGACCTCAGAGCAGTACTTC.

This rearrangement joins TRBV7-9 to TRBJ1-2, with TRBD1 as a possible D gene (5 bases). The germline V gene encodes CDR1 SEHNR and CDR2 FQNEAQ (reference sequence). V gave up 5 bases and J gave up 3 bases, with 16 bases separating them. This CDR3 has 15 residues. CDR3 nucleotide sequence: TGTGCCAGCAGCAGCCCCCTGGGCAGGGACTATGGCTACACCTTC. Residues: CASSSPLGRDYGYTF.